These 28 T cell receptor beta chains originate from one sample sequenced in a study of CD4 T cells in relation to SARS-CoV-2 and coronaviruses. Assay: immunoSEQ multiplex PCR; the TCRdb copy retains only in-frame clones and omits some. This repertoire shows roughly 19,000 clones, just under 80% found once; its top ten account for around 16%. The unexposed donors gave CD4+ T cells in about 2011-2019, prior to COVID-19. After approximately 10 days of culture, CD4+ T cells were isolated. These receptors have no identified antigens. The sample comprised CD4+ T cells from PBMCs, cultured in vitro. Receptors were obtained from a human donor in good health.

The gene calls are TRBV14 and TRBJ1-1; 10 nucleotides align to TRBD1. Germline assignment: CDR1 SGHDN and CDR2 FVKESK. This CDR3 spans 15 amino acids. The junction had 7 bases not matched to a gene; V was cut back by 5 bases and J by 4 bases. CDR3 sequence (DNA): TGTGCCAGCAGCTTACGGACAGGGGGGGTCACTGAAGCTTTCTTT. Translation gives CASSLRTGGVTEAFF.

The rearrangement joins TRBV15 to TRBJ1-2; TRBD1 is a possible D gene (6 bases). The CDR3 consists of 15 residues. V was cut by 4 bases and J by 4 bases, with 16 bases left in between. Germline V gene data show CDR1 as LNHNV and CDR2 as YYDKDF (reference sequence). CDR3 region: CATSIDGQKLYGYTF. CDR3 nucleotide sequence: TGTGCCACCAGCATAGATGGACAGAAACTCTATGGCTACACCTTC.

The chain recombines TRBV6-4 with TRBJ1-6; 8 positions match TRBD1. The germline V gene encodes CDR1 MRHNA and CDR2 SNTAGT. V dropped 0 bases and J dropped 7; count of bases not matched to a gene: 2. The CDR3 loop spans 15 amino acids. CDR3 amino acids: CASSDSAGGNSPLHF. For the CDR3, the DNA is TGTGCCAGCAGTGACTCAGCAGGGGGCAATTCACCCCTCCACTTT.

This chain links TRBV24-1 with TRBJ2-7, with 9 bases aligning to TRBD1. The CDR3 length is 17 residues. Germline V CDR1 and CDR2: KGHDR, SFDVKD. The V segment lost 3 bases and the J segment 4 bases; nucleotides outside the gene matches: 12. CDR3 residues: CATSDNFRDRDPYEQYF. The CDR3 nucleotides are TGTGCCACCAGTGATAACTTCCGGGACAGGGATCCTTACGAGCAGTACTTC.

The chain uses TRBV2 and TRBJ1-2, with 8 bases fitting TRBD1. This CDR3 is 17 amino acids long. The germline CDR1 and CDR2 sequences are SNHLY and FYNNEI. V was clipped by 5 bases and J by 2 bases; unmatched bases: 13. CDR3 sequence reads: CASSTDRGSALNYGYTF. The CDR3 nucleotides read TGTGCCAGCAGTACAGACAGGGGATCGGCGCTAAACTATGGCTACACCTTC.

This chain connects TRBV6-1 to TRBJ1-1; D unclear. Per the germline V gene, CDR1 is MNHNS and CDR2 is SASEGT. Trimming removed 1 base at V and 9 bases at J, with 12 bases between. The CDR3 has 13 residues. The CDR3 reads CASSEGDRTKAFF. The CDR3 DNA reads TGTGCCAGCAGTGAAGGGGATAGGACCAAAGCTTTCTTT.

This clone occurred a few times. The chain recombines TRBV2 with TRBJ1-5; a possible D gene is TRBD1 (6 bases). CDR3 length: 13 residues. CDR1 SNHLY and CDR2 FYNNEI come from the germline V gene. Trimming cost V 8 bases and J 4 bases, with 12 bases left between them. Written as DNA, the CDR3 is TGTGCCAGCGCTCCAGGGGTGAATCAGCCCCAGCATTTT. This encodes CASAPGVNQPQHF.

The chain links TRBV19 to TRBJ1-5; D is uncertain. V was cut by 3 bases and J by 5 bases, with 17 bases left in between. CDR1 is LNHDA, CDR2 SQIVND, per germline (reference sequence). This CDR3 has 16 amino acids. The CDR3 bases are TGTGCCAGTAGTATGGATAACGAAGCAAGGTATCAGCCCCAGCATTTT. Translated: CASSMDNEARYQPQHF.

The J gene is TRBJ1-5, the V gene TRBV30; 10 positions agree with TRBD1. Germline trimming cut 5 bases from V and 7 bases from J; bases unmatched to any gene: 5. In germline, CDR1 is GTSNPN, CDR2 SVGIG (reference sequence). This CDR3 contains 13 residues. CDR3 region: CAWGTGARQPQHF. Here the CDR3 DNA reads TGTGCCTGGGGGACAGGGGCTAGACAGCCCCAGCATTTT.

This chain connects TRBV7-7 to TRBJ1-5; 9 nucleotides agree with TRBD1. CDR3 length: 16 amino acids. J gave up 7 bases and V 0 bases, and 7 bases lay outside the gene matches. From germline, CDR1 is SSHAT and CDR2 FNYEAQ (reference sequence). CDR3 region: CASSLAGQGLDQPQHF. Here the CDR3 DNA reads TGTGCCAGCAGCTTAGCCGGACAGGGGCTCGACCAGCCCCAGCATTTT.

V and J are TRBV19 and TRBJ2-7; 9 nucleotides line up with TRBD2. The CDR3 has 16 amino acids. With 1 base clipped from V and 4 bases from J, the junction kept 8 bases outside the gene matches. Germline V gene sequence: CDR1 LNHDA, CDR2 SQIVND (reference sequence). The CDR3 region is CASSIVNLAGPYEQYF. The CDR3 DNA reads TGTGCCAGTAGTATAGTTAATCTAGCGGGACCGTACGAGCAGTACTTC.

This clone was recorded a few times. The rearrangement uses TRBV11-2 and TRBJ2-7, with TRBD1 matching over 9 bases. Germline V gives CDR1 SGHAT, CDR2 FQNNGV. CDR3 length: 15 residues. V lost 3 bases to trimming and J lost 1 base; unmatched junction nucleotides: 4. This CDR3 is CASSFRTGESYEQYF. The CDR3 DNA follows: TGTGCCAGCAGCTTTAGGACAGGGGAGTCCTACGAGCAGTACTTC.

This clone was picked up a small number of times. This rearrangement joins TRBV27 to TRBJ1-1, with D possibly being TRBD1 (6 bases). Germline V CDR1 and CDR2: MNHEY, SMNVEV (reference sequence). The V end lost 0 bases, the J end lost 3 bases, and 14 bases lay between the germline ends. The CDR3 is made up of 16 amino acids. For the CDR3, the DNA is TGTGCCAGCAGTTTATCGTGGGACACCATATACACTGAAGCTTTCTTT. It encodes CASSLSWDTIYTEAFF.

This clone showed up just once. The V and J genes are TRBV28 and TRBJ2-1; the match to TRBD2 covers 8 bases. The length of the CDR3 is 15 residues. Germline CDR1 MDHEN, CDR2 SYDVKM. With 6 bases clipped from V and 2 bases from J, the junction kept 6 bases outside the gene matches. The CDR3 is CASSPASGPYNEQFF. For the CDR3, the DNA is TGTGCCAGCAGCCCGGCTAGCGGGCCCTACAATGAGCAGTTCTTC.

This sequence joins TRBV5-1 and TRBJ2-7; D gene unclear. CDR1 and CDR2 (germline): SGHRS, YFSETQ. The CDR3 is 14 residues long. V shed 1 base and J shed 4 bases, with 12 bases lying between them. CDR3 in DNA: TGCGCCAGCAGCTTGTCTCCAGTCACTTACGAGCAGTACTTC. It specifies CASSLSPVTYEQYF.

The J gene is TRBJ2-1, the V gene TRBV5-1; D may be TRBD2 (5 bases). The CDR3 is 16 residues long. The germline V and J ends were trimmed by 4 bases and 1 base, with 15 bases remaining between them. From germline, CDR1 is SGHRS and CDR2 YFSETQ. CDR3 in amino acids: CASSAGLSPSYNEQFF. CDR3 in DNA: TGCGCCAGCAGCGCGGGCTTATCCCCGTCCTACAATGAGCAGTTCTTC.

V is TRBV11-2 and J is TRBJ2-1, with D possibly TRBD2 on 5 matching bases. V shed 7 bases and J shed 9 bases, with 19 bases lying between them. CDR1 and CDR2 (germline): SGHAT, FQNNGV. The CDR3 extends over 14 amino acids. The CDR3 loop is CASTLPSLVGEQFF. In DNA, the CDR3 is TGTGCCAGCACTCTCCCTAGCCTAGTTGGTGAGCAGTTCTTC.

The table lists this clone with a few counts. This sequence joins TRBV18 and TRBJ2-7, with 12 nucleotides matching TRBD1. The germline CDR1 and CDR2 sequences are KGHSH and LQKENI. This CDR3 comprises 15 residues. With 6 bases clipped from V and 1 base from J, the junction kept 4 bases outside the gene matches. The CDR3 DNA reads TGTGCCAGCTCCCCGGGACAGGGGGCTTCCTACGAGCAGTACTTC. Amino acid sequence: CASSPGQGASYEQYF. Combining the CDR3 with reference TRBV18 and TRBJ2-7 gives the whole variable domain NAGVMQNPRHLVRRRGQEARLRCSPMKGHSHVYWYRQLPEEGLKFMVYLQKENIIDESGMPKERFSAEFPKEGPSILRIQQVVRGDSAAYFCASSPGQGASYEQYFGPGTRLTVT.

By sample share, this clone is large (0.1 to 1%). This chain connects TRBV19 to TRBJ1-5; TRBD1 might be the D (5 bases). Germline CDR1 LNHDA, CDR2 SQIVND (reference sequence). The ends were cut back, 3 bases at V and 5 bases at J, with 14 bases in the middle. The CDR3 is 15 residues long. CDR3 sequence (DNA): TGTGCCAGTAGTATTACACCTTCGGGGGATCAGCCCCAGCATTTT. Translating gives CASSITPSGDQPQHF.

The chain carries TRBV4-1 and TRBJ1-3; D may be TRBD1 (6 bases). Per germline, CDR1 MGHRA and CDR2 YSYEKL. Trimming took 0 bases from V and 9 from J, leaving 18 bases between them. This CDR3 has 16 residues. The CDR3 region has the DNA TGCGCCAGCAGCCAAGATCTGGCAGGGGCCCGGGGCACCATATATTTT. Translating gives CASSQDLAGARGTIYF.

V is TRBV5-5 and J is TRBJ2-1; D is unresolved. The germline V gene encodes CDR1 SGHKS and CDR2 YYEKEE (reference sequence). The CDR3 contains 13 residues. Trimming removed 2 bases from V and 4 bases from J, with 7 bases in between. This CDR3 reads CASSFVPYNEQFF. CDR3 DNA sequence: TGTGCCAGCAGCTTCGTTCCATACAATGAGCAGTTCTTC.

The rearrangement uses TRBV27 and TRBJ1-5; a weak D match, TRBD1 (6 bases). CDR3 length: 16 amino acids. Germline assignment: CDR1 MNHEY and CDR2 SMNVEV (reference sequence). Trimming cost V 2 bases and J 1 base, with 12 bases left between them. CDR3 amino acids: CASSLRGDTSNQPQHF. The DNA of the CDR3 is TGTGCCAGCAGTTTACGAGGGGACACGAGCAATCAGCCCCAGCATTTT.

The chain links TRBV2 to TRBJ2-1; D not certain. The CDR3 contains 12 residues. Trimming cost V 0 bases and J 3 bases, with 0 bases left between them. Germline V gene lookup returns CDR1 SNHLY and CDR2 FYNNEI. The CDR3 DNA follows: TGTGCCAGCAGTGAAGCCTACAATGAGCAGTTCTTC. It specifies CASSEAYNEQFF.

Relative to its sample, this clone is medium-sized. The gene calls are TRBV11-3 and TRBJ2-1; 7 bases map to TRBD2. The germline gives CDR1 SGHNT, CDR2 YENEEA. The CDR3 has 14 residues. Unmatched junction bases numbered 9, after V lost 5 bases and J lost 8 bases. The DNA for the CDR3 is TGTGCCAGCAGCCCTGCGAGTGGGGGGGATGAGCAGTTCTTC. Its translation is CASSPASGGDEQFF.

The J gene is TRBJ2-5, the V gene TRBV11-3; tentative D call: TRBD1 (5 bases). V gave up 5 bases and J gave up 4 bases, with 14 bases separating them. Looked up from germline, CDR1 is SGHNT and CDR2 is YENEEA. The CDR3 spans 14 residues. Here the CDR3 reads CASSPDNHGETQYF. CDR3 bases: TGTGCCAGCAGCCCGGACAATCACGGAGAGACCCAGTACTTC. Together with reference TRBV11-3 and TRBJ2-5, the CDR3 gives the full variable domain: EAGVVQSPRYKIIEKKQPVAFWCNPISGHNTLYWYLQNLGQGPELLIRYENEEAVDDSQLPKDRFSAERLKGVDSTLKIQPAELGDSAVYLCASSPDNHGETQYFGPGTRLLVL.

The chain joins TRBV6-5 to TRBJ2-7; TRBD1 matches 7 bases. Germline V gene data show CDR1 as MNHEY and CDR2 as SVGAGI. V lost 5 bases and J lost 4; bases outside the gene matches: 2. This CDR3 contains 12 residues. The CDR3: CASSRQGYEQYF. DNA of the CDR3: TGTGCCAGCAGTCGACAGGGATACGAGCAGTACTTC.

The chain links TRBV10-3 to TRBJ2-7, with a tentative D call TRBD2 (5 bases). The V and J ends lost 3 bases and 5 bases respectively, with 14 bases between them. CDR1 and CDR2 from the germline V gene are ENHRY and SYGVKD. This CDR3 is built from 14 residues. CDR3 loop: CAISDTSHANEQYF. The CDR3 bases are TGTGCCATCAGTGACACTAGTCACGCGAACGAGCAGTACTTC.

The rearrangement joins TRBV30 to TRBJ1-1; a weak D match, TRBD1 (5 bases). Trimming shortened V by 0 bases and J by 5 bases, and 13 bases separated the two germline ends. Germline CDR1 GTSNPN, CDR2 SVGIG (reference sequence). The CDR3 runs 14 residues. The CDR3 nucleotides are TGTGCCTGGAGTGTACTCAGGGCTGGGACTGAAGCTTTCTTT. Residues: CAWSVLRAGTEAFF.